The rows below give T cell receptor beta chains drawn from one sample of a study of PD-1 blockade in mismatch repair-deficient tumors. Sequencing was performed with immunoSEQ multiplex PCR; in TCRdb, only in-frame clones are kept and a portion is missing. Of around 51,000 clones listed, 81% are singletons. The source was peripheral blood, collected more than 19 weeks after starting pembrolizumab. The receptors were gathered from an adult with mismatch repair-deficient cancer. CDR3s leave out the opening cysteine and the closing phenylalanine or tryptophan. The order of the fields is V gene, J gene, D gene, CDR3 protein. The D gene is left open where the match is weak.

TRBV11-3,TRBJ2-4,-,ASSPGGERLSVQY
TRBV4-1,TRBJ1-4,-,ASSHQGVVEKLF
TRBV6-1,TRBJ1-2,TRBD1,ASSEAQGGRYGYT
TRBV4-1,TRBJ1-1,-,ASRGLLWNTEAF
TRBV6-5,TRBJ2-7,TRBD1,ASSRDRYEQY
TRBV10-2,TRBJ1-1,TRBD1,ASSGQGVDRTEAF
TRBV7-9,TRBJ2-7,-,ASSSYISSYEQY
TRBV18,TRBJ1-2,TRBD1,ASSPTNRGKDYGYT
TRBV6-1,TRBJ2-1,TRBD1,AIITGVGRGQF
TRBV9,TRBJ2-3,TRBD2,ASSVASGRAAADTQY
TRBV29-1,TRBJ1-2,-,SAELQADYGYT
TRBV28,TRBJ1-2,TRBD1,ASSFPGTGGIYGYT
TRBV7-2,TRBJ2-3,TRBD2,ASSLDGLAGRTDTQY
TRBV27,TRBJ2-7,-,ASGTYEQY
TRBV7-2,TRBJ1-1,-,ASSFKPNTEAF
TRBV5-1,TRBJ1-3,TRBD1,ASSLRGTGAGNTIY
TRBV28,TRBJ1-1,-,ASSTNSRARPEAF
TRBV4-1,TRBJ1-3,-,ASSQDTAAGNTIY
TRBV7-6,TRBJ2-1,TRBD2,ASSSIGATSGLPYNEQF
TRBV5-5,TRBJ1-1,-,ASSPYGENTEAF
TRBV7-6,TRBJ2-1,TRBD2,ASRRTSGAYNEQF
TRBV9,TRBJ2-5,-,ASSAPSAETQY
TRBV15,TRBJ2-1,TRBD1,ATSRGTGPLYNEQF